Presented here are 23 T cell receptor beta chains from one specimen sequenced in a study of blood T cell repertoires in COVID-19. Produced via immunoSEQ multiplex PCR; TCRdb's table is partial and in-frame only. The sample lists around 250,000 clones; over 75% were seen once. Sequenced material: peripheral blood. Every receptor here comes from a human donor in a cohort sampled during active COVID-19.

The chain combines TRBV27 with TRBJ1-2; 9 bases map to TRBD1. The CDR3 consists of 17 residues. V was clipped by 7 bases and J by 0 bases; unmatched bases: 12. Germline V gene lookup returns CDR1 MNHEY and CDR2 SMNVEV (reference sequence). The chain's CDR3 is CASKTGTGFLANYGYTF. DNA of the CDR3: TGTGCCAGCAAAACCGGGACAGGGTTCCTCGCTAACTATGGCTACACCTTC.

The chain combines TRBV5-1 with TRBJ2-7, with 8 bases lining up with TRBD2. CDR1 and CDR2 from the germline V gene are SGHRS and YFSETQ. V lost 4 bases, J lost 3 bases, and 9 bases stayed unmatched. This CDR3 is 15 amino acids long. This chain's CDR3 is CASSPNQGLDYEQYF. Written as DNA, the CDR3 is TGCGCCAGCAGCCCAAACCAGGGACTAGACTACGAGCAGTACTTC.

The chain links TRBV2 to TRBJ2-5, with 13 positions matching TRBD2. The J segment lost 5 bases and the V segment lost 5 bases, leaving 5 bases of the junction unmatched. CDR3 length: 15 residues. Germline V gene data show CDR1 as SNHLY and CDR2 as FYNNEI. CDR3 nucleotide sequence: TGTGCCAGCAGTATGGCACTAGCGGGGGGGGAGACCCAGTACTTC. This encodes CASSMALAGGETQYF.

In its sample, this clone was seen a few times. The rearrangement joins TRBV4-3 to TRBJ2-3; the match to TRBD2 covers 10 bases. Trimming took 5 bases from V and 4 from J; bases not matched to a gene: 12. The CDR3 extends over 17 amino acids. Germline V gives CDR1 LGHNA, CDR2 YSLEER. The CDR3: CASSKRPPAGGPDTQYF. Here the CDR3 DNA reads TGCGCCAGCAGCAAACGTCCTCCAGCGGGGGGGCCAGATACGCAGTATTTT.

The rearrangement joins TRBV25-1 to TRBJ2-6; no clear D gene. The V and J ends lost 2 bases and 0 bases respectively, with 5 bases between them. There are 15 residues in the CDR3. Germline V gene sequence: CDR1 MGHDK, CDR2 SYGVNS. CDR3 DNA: TGTGCCAGCAGTGAACCGGTCTCTGGGGCCAACGTCCTGACTTTC. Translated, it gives CASSEPVSGANVLTF.

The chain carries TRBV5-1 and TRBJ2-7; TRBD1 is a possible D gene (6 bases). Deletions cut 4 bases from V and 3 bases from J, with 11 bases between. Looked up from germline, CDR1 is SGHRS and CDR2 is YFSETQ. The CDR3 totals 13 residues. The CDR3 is CASSATGIYEQYF. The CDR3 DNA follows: TGCGCCAGCAGCGCCACAGGGATCTACGAGCAGTACTTC.

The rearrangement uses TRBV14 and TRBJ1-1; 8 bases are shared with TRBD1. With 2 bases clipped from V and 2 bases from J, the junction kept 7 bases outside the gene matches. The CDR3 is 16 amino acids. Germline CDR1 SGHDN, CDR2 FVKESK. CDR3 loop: CASSQLIGQGNTEAFF. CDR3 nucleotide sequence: TGTGCCAGCAGCCAACTTATCGGACAGGGAAACACTGAAGCTTTCTTT.

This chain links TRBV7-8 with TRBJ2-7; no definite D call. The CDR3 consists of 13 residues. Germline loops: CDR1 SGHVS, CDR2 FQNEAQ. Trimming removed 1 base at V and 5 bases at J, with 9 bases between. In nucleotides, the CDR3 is TGTGCCAGCAGCTTAGGAGGTGGCAACGAGCAGTACTTC. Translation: CASSLGGGNEQYF.

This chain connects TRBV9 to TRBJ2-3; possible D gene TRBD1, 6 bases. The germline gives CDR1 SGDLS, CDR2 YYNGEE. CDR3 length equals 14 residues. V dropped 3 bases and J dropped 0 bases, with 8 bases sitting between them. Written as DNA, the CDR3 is TGTGCCAGCAGCGAGCAGGGGAGCACAGATACGCAGTATTTT. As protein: CASSEQGSTDTQYF. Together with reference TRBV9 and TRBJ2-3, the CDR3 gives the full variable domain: DSGVTQTPKHLITATGQRVTLRCSPRSGDLSVYWYQQSLDQGLQFLIQYYNGEERAKGNILERFSAQQFPDLHSELNLSSLELGDSALYFCASSEQGSTDTQYFGPGTRLTVL.

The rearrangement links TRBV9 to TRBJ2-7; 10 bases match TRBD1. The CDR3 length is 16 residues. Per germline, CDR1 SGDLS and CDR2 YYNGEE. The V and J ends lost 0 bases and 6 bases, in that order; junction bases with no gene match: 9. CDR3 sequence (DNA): TGTGCCAGCAGCGTAGCCGGGACAGGGGCCTACGGCGAGCAGTACTTC. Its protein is CASSVAGTGAYGEQYF. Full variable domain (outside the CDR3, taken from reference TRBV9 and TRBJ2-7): DSGVTQTPKHLITATGQRVTLRCSPRSGDLSVYWYQQSLDQGLQFLIQYYNGEERAKGNILERFSAQQFPDLHSELNLSSLELGDSALYFCASSVAGTGAYGEQYFGPGTRLTVT.

The CDR3 here is CASSFSGGDTDTQYF. For the CDR3, the DNA is TGTGCCAGCAGCTTTAGCGGGGGGGATACAGATACGCAGTATTTT. The chain links TRBV5-4 to TRBJ2-3, with 11 bases aligning to TRBD2. This CDR3 comprises 15 residues. The V segment lost 2 bases and the J segment 3 bases; nucleotides outside the gene matches: 2. Per the germline V gene, CDR1 is SGHNT and CDR2 is YYREEE (reference sequence).

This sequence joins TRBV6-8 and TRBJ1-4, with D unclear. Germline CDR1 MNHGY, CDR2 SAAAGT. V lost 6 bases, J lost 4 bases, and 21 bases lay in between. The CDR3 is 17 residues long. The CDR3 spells CASSKRSGPGFNEKLFF. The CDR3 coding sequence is TGTGCCAGCAGCAAGCGATCCGGTCCCGGGTTTAATGAAAAACTGTTTTTT.

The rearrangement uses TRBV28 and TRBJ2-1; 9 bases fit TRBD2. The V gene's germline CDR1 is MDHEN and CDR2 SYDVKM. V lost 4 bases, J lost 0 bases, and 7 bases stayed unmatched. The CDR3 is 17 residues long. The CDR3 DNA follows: TGTGCCAGCAGTTCAGCGGGAGGCCCAAGCTCCTACAATGAGCAGTTCTTC. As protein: CASSSAGGPSSYNEQFF.

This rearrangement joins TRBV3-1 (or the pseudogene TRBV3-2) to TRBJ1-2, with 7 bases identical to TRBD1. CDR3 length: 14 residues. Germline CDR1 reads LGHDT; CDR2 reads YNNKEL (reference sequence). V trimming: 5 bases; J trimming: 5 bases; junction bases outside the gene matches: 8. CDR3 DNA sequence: TGTGCCAGCAGCTCACGACAGGGATTGTATGGCTACACCTTC. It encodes CASSSRQGLYGYTF.

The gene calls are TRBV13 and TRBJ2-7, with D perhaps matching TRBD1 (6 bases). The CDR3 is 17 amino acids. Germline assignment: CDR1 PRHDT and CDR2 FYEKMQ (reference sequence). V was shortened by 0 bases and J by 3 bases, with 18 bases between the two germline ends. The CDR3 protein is CASSLGPSAGASYEQYF. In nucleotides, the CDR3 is TGTGCCAGCAGCTTAGGTCCTAGTGCAGGGGCAAGCTACGAGCAGTACTTC.

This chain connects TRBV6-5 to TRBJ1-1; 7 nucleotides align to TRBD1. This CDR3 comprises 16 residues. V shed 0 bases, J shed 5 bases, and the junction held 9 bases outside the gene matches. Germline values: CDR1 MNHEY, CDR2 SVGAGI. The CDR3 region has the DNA TGTGCCAGCAGTTACTCGGCTACAGAGGGGGCAACTGAAGCTTTCTTT. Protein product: CASSYSATEGATEAFF.

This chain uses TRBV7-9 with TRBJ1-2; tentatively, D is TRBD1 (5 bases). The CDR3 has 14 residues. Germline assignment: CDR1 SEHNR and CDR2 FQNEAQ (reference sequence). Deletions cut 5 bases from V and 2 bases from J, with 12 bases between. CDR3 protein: CASSPLGGNYGYTF. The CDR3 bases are TGTGCCAGCAGCCCTCTGGGGGGGAACTATGGCTACACCTTC.

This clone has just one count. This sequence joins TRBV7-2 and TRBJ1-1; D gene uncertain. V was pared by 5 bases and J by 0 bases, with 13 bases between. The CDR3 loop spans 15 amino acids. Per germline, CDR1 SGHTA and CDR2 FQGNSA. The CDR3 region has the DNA TGTGCCAGCAGCCCTCACAATATGATGAACACTGAAGCTTTCTTT. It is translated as CASSPHNMMNTEAFF.

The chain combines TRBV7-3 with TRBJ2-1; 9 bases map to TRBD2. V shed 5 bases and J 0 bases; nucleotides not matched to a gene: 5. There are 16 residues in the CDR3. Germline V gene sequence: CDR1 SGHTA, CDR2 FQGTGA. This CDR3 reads CASSRLAVSSYNEQFF. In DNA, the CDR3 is TGTGCCAGCAGCCGACTAGCGGTTAGCTCCTACAATGAGCAGTTCTTC.

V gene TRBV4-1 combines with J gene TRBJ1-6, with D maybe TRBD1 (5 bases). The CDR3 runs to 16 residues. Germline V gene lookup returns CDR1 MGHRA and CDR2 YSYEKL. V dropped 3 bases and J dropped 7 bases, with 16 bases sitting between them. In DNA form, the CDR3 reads TGCGCCAGCAGCCACGACCAAGGGGCTGGAAATTCACCCCTCCACTTT. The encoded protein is CASSHDQGAGNSPLHF.

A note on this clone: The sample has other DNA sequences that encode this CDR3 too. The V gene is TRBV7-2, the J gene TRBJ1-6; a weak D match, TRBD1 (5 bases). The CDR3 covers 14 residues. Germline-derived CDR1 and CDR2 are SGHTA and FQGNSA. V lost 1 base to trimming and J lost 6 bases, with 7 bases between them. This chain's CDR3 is CASSLGRVNSPLHF. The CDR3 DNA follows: TGTGCCAGCAGCTTAGGCAGGGTTAATTCACCCCTCCACTTT.

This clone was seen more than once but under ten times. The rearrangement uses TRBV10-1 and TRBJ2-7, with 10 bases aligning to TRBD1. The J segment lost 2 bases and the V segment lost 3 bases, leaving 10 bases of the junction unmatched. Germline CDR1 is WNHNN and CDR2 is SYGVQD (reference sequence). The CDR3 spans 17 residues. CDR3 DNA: TGCGCCAGCAGTGATCTGCCGGACAGGGGGAGAACCTACGAGCAGTACTTC. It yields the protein CASSDLPDRGRTYEQYF.

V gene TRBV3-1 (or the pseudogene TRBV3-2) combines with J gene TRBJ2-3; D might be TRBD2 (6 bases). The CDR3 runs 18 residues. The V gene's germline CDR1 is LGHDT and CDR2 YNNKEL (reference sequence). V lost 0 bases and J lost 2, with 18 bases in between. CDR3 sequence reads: CASSQDLGGTSSTDTQYF. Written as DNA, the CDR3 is TGTGCCAGCAGCCAAGATTTAGGCGGGACGAGCTCCACAGATACGCAGTATTTT.